The sequence of this TCR beta chain was determined in a study of T cell responses to AZD1222 COVID-19 vaccine. The CDR3 extends over 16 amino acids. In germline, CDR1 is SGDLS, CDR2 YYNGEE. With 4 bases removed from V and 4 bases from J, the gap between germline ends came to 20 bases. Assay used: immunoSEQ multiplex PCR; TCRdb lists only in-frame clones, some missing. The data hold around 130,000 clones, with approximately 94% observed a single time. This clonotype was sampled from an adult in good health. The specimen was peripheral blood, collected on day 0 of AZD1222 vaccination. The chain joins TRBV9 to TRBJ1-1, with D perhaps matching TRBD1 (5 bases). The CDR3 nucleotides read TGTGCCAGCAGCTCCTCCCCCGGTTCAGGGTTCACTGAAGCTTTCTTT. Translating gives CASSSSPGSGFTEAFF.